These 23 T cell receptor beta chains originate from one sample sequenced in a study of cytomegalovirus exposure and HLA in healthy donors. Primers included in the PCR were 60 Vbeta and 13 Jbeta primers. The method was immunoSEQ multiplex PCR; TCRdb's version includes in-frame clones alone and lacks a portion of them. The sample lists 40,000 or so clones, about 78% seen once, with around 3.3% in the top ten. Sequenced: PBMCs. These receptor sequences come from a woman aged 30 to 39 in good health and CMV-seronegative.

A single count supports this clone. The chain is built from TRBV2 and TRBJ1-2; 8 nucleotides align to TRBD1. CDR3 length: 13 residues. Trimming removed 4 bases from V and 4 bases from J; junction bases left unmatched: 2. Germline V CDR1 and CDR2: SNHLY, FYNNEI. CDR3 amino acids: CASSGQGSYGYTF. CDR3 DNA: TGTGCCAGCAGTGGACAGGGGAGCTATGGCTACACCTTC.

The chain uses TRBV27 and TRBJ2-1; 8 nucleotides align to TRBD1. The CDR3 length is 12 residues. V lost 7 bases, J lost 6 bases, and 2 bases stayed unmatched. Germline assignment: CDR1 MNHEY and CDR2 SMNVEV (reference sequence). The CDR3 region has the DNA TGTGCCAGCAACGACAGGGGCAATGAGCAGTTCTTC. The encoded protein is CASNDRGNEQFF.

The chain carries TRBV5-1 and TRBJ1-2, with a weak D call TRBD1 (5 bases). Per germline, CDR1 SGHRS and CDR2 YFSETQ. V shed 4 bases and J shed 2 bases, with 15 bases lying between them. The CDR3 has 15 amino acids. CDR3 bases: TGCGCCAGCAGCCCCCAGGGCCCTCCCAACTATGGCTACACCTTC. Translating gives CASSPQGPPNYGYTF.

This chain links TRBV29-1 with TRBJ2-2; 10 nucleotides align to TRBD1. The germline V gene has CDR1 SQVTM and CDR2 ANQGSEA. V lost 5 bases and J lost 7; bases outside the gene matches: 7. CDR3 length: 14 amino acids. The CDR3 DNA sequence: TGCAGCGTTTCGGGGACAGGGGATTTCGGGGAGCTGTTTTTT. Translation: CSVSGTGDFGELFF.

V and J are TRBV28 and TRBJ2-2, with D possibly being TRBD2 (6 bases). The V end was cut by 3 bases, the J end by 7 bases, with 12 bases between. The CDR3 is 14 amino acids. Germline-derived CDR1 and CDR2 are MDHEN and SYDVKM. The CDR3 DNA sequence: TGTGCCAGCAGTTTTTGGGAGGTGGGCGGGGAGCTGTTTTTT. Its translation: CASSFWEVGGELFF.

The CDR3 protein is CASSLDKAGGTEAFF. The CDR3 bases are TGTGCCAGCAGTTTAGACAAGGCGGGGGGCACTGAAGCTTTCTTT. The chain links TRBV6-5 to TRBJ1-1, with D tentatively TRBD1 (5 bases). Trimming took 4 bases from V and 4 from J, leaving 16 bases between them. The CDR3 has 15 residues. CDR1 MNHEY and CDR2 SVGAGI come from the germline V gene.

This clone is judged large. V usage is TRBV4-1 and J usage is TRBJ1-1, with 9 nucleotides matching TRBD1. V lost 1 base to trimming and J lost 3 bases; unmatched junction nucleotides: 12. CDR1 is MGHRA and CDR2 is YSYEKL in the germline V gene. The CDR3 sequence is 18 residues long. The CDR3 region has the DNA TGCGCCAGCAGCCAAGTGGGACAGGGTGAATCGACTCACACTGAAGCTTTCTTT. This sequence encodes CASSQVGQGESTHTEAFF.

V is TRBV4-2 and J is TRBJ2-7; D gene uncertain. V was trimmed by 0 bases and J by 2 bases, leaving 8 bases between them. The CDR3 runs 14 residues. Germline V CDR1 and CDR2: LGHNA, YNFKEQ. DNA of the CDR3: TGTGCCAGCAGCCAAGAAGAACAGACCTACGAGCAGTACTTC. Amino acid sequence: CASSQEEQTYEQYF.

CDR3: CSVYYNEQFF. The DNA for the CDR3 is TGCAGCGTTTACTACAATGAGCAGTTCTTC. This sequence joins TRBV29-1 and TRBJ2-1, with D uncertain. The CDR3 runs 10 residues. Germline CDR1 reads SQVTM; CDR2 reads ANQGSEA. V was shortened by 5 bases and J by 3 bases, with 2 bases between the two germline ends.

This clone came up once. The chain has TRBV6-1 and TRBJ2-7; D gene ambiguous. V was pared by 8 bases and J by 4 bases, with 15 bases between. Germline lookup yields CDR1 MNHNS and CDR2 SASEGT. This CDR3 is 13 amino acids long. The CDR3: CASLLGPSYEQYF. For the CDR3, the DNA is TGTGCCAGCCTCCTTGGGCCCTCTTACGAGCAGTACTTC.

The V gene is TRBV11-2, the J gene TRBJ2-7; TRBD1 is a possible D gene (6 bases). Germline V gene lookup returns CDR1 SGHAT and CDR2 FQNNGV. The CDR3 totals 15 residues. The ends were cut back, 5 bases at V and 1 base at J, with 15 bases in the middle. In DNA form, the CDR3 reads TGTGCCAGCAGCCGACGCACAGGGTCTTCCTACGAGCAGTACTTC. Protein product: CASSRRTGSSYEQYF.

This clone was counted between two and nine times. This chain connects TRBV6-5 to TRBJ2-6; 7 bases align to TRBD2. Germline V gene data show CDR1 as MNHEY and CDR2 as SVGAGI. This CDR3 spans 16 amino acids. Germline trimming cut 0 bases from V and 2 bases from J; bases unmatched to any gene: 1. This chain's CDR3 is CASSYSAGAGANVLTF. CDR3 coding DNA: TGTGCCAGCAGTTACTCCGCGGGGGCTGGGGCCAACGTCCTGACTTTC.

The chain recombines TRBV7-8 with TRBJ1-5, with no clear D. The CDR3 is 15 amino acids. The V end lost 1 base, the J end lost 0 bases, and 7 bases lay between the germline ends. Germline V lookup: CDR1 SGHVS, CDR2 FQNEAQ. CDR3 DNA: TGTGCCAGCAGCTTAGGCGATTATAGCAATCAGCCCCAGCATTTT. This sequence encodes CASSLGDYSNQPQHF.

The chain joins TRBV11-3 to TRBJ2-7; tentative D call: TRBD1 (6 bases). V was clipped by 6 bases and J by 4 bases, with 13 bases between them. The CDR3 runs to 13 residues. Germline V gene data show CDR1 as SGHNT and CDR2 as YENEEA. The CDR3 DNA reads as TGTGCCAGCAGTTTACGAGGGGGTTACGAGCAGTACTTC. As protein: CASSLRGGYEQYF.

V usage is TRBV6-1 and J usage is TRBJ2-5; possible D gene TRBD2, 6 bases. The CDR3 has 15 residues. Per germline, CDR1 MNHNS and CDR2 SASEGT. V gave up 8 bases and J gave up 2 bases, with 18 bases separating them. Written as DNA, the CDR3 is TGTGCCAGCGCAAAAGTCCCCGGGGGTCAAGAGACCCAGTACTTC. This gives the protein CASAKVPGGQETQYF.

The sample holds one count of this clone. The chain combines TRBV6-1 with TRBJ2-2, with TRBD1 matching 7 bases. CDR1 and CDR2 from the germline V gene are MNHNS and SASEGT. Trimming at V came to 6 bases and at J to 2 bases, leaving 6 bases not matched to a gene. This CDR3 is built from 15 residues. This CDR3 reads CASRKGQINTGELFF. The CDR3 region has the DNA TGTGCCAGCAGGAAGGGACAGATAAACACCGGGGAGCTGTTTTTT.

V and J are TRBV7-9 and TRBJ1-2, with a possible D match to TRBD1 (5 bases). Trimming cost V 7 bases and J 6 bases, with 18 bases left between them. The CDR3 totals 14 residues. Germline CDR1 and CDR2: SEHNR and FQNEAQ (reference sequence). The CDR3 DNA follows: TGTGCCAGCACCTCGACGGGGGGGTCCGATGGCTACACCTTC. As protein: CASTSTGGSDGYTF.

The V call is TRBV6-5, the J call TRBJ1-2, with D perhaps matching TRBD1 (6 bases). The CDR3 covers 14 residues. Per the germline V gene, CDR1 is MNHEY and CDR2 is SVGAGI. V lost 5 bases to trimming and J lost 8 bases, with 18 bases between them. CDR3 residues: CASSHTLPDRGYTF. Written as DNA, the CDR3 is TGTGCCAGCAGTCACACACTACCCGACAGGGGCTACACCTTC.

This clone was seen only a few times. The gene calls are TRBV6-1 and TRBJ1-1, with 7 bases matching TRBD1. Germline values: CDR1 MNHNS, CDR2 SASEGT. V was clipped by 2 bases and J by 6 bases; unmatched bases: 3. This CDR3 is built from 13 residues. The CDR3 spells CASSEQGQAEAFF. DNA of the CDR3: TGTGCCAGCAGTGAACAAGGACAGGCTGAAGCTTTCTTT.

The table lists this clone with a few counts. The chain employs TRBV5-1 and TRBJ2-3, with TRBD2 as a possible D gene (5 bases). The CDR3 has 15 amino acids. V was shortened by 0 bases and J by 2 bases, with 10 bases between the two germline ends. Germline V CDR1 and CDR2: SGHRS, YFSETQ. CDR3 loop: CASSLGGGLTDTQYF. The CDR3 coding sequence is TGCGCCAGCAGCTTGGGAGGCGGGCTCACAGATACGCAGTATTTT.

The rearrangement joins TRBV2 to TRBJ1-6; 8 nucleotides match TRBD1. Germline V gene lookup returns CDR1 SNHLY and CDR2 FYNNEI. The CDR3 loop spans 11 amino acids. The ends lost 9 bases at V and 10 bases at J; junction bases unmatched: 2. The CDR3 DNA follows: TGTGCCAGTACAGGGGGGTCACCCCTCCACTTT. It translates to CASTGGSPLHF.

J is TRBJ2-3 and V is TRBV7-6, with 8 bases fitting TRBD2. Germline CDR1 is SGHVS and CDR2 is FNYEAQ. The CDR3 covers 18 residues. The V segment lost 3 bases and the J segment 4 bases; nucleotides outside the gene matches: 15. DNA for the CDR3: TGTGCCAGCAGCTTTTCGATTCTAGCGGGCACGGGGGCAGATACGCAGTATTTT. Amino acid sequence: CASSFSILAGTGADTQYF.

CDR3 DNA: TGTGCCAGCAGTTTAAGAGAGAATGAAAAACTGTTTTTT. Its protein product is CASSLRENEKLFF. The chain has TRBV27 and TRBJ1-4; D remains ambiguous. This CDR3 spans 13 amino acids. Germline V gives CDR1 MNHEY, CDR2 SMNVEV (reference sequence). V lost 2 bases and J 5 bases, leaving 6 bases between the germline ends.